Listed below are T cell receptor beta chains from one sample, sequenced in a study of T cell responses to AZD1222 COVID-19 vaccine. This table comes from immunoSEQ multiplex PCR, and its TCRdb copy is limited to in-frame clones, with some not included. The sample holds around 150,000 clones, around 92% seen once. Specimen: peripheral blood, collected 28 days after the second AZD1222 dose. Receptor source: an adult who received the AZD1222 COVID-19 vaccine. Each CDR3 is given with its conserved first and last residue. D genes are given only for firm matches. The size of a clone is reported for some rows only, either as once, few or many, or as a class for expanded clones.

V	D	J	size	CDR3	DNA
TRBV30	-	TRBJ1-2	-	CAWEPTASNYGYTF	TGTGCCTGGGAACCGACGGCCTCGAACTATGGCTACACCTTC
TRBV7-9	-	TRBJ2-3	-	CASSMDRPSTDTQYF	TGTGCCAGCAGCATGGACAGACCTAGCACAGATACGCAGTATTTT
TRBV30	-	TRBJ1-1	-	CAWSGPLNTEAFF	TGTGCCTGGAGTGGTCCCCTAAACACTGAAGCTTTCTTT
TRBV5-1	TRBD2	TRBJ2-1	-	CASSLAGLAVGVYNEQFF	TGCGCCAGCAGCTTGGCCGGACTAGCGGTCGGAGTTTACAATGAGCAGTTCTTC
TRBV3-1/TRBV3-2	TRBD1	TRBJ1-1	-	CASSHRQGLGVGTEAFF	TGTGCCAGCAGCCACCGACAGGGGTTGGGGGTAGGGACTGAAGCTTTCTTT
TRBV12-3/TRBV12-4	-	TRBJ2-4	-	CASSSLDIQYF	TGTGCCAGCAGTTCGTTGGACATTCAGTACTTC
TRBV7-2	-	TRBJ1-1	-	CASSPPPGSHTEAFF	TGTGCCAGCAGCCCGCCCCCCGGGTCCCACACTGAAGCTTTCTTT
TRBV7-8	-	TRBJ1-1	-	CASSPGASTAPLTNTEAFF	TGTGCCAGCAGCCCAGGGGCCTCCACCGCCCCCTTAACGAACACTGAAGCTTTCTTT
TRBV7-6	-	TRBJ2-3	-	CASSPAGSGPTDTQYF	TGTGCCAGCAGCCCCGCCGGCAGCGGGCCCACAGATACGCAGTATTTT
TRBV18	-	TRBJ2-7	-	CASSPSLGIGGTSYEQYF	TGTGCCAGCTCACCATCTCTGGGAATAGGGGGAACCTCCTACGAGCAGTACTTC
TRBV3-1/TRBV3-2	-	TRBJ1-2	-	CASSQGAGTYGYTF	TGTGCCAGCAGCCAAGGAGCAGGGACCTATGGCTACACCTTC
TRBV2	TRBD2	TRBJ2-5	-	CASQRDVETQYF	TGTGCCAGCCAGCGGGACGTCGAGACCCAGTACTTC
TRBV6-1	-	TRBJ1-2	-	CASSEGAPYGYTF	TGTGCCAGCAGTGAGGGGGCTCCCTATGGCTACACCTTC
TRBV28	TRBD1	TRBJ1-3	-	CASRPPPGGLGNTIYF	TGTGCCAGCAGGCCCCCCCCAGGGGGCCTCGGAAACACCATATATTTT
TRBV10-3	-	TRBJ2-1	few	CAISETVQSQGLGYEQFF	TGTGCCATCAGCGAGACCGTTCAATCTCAGGGGTTGGGGTATGAGCAGTTCTTC
TRBV28	-	TRBJ2-1	-	CASSSVGFGRDLSYNEQFF	TGTGCCAGCAGTTCGGTCGGTTTCGGGCGGGATTTGTCCTACAATGAGCAGTTCTTC
TRBV30	-	TRBJ1-2	-	CAWSVGGHWGGYTF	TGTGCCTGGAGTGTAGGGGGACATTGGGGCGGCTACACCTTC
TRBV29-1	TRBD2	TRBJ2-5	-	CSVDGLAGGQTKEETQYF	TGCAGCGTTGATGGGCTAGCGGGGGGGCAAACTAAAGAAGAGACCCAGTACTTC
TRBV3-1/TRBV3-2	TRBD1	TRBJ1-4	-	CASSQEPGGTNEKLFF	TGTGCCAGCAGCCAAGAACCAGGGGGAACTAATGAAAAACTGTTTTTT
TRBV11-3	-	TRBJ2-1	-	CASSLDPGNNEQFF	TGTGCCAGCAGCTTAGACCCGGGAAACAATGAGCAGTTCTTC
TRBV5-1	-	TRBJ1-2	-	CASAPSPGNYGYTF	TGCGCCAGCGCCCCTTCGCCAGGGAACTATGGCTACACCTTC
TRBV14	-	TRBJ2-7	-	CASSLTGANLYEQYF	TGTGCCAGCAGCCTGACAGGCGCAAATCTCTACGAGCAGTACTTC
TRBV7-2	-	TRBJ1-5	-	CASSLSGGEGQPQHF	TGTGCCAGCAGCTTATCGGGAGGGGAGGGGCAGCCCCAGCATTTT
TRBV30	-	TRBJ2-1	-	CAWSSVGGEQFF	TGTGCCTGGAGTTCCGTTGGTGGTGAGCAGTTCTTC
TRBV12-3/TRBV12-4	-	TRBJ1-2	-	CATKTYGYTF	TGTGCCACCAAGACCTATGGCTACACCTTC
TRBV14	-	TRBJ1-2	-	CASSQVWAYGYTF	TGTGCCAGCAGCCAAGTGTGGGCCTATGGCTACACCTTC
TRBV19	-	TRBJ2-1	-	CASSIVGLAENEQFF	TGTGCCAGTAGTATAGTCGGACTCGCGGAGAATGAGCAGTTCTTC
TRBV7-9	TRBD1	TRBJ1-2	-	CASSSTGVGGYTF	TGTGCCAGCAGCTCCACAGGGGTCGGCGGCTACACCTTC
TRBV5-5	-	TRBJ2-7	-	CASSLSRASYEQYF	TGTGCCAGCAGCTTAAGCAGGGCGTCCTACGAGCAGTACTTC
TRBV7-2	-	TRBJ1-5	-	CASRLTGTSGQPQHF	TGTGCCAGCCGCCTTACCGGGACATCGGGTCAGCCCCAGCATTTT
TRBV5-4	TRBD1	TRBJ1-6	-	CASSSAGGMGSPLHF	TGTGCCAGCAGCTCGGCAGGGGGGATGGGCTCACCCCTCCACTTT
TRBV4-2	TRBD2	TRBJ2-5	once	CASSQMVSGEMETQYF	TGTGCCAGCAGCCAAATGGTGAGCGGGGAGATGGAGACCCAGTACTTC
TRBV30	-	TRBJ2-1	-	CAWSQQGLVSYNEQFF	TGTGCCTGGAGTCAACAGGGCTTAGTAAGCTACAATGAGCAGTTCTTC
TRBV19	-	TRBJ1-5	-	CASSLSLRLPQHF	TGTGCCAGTAGCCTAAGCCTTAGGCTGCCCCAGCATTTT
TRBV7-2	-	TRBJ2-5	few	CASSKNRAVAGETQYF	TGTGCCAGCAGTAAGAACCGGGCCGTAGCCGGAGAGACCCAGTACTTC
TRBV18	-	TRBJ2-7	-	CASSPPRTPTYEQYF	TGTGCCAGCTCACCACCACGGACTCCGACCTACGAGCAGTACTTC
TRBV6-4	TRBD1	TRBJ2-2	-	CASSIGTANTGELFF	TGTGCCAGCAGCATCGGGACAGCGAACACCGGGGAGCTGTTTTTT
TRBV9	-	TRBJ2-7	-	CASSVGGGAYEQYF	TGTGCCAGCAGCGTAGGCGGTGGAGCCTACGAGCAGTACTTC
TRBV7-2	-	TRBJ1-5	-	CASSLVAQGVQPQHF	TGTGCCAGCAGCTTAGTCGCGCAGGGTGTTCAGCCCCAGCATTTT
TRBV5-1	TRBD1	TRBJ1-2	-	CASTQARDRGPGLYGYTF	TGCGCCAGCACCCAAGCCAGGGACAGGGGGCCTGGGCTTTATGGCTACACCTTC
TRBV4-2	-	TRBJ1-1	-	CASSQEISLKPEAFF	TGTGCCAGCAGCCAAGAAATATCCCTTAAGCCTGAAGCTTTCTTT
TRBV6-6	-	TRBJ1-1	-	CASRGRGAGNTEAFF	TGTGCCAGCAGAGGACGGGGCGCTGGGAACACTGAAGCTTTCTTT
TRBV3-1/TRBV3-2	-	TRBJ2-2	-	CASSPGAGDRGYFGELFF	TGTGCCAGCAGCCCCGGCGCGGGAGACAGGGGTTATTTTGGGGAGCTGTTTTTT
TRBV28	-	TRBJ2-1	once	CASTPPGSINEQFF	TGTGCCAGCACCCCGCCAGGGTCGATCAATGAGCAGTTCTTC